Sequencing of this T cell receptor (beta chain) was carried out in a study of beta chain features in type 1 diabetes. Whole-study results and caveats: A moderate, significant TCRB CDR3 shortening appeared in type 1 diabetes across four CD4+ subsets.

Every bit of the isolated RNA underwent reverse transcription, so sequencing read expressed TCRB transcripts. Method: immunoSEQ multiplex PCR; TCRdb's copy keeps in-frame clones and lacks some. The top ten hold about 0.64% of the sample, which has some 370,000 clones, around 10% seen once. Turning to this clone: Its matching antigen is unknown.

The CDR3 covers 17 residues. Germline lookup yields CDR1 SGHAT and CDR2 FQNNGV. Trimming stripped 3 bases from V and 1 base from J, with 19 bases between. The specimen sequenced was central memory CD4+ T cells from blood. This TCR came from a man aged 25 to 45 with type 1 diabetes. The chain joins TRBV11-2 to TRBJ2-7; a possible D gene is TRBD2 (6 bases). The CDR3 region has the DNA TGTGCCAGCAGCTTGACAATAGCAGCGGGCTATTCCTACGAGCAGTACTTC. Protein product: CASSLTIAAGYSYEQYF.